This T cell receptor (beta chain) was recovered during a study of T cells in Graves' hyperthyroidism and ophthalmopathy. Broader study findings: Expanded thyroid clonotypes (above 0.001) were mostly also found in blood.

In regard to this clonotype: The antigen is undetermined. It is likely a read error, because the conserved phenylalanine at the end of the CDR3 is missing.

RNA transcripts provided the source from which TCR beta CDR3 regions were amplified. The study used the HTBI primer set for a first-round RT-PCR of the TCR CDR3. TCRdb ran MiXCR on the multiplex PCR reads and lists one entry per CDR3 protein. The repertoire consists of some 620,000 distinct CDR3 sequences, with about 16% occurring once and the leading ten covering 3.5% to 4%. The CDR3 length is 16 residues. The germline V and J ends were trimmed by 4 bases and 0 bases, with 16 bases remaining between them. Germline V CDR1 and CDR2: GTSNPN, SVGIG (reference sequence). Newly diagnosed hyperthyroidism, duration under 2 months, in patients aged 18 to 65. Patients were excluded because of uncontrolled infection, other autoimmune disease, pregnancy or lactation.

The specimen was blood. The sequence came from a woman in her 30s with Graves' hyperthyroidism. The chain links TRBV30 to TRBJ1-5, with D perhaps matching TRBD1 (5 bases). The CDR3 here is CAWTLGGRASNQPQHL. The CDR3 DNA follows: TGTGCCTGGACCCTGGGGGGGAGGGCTAGCAATCAGCCCCAGCATTTA.